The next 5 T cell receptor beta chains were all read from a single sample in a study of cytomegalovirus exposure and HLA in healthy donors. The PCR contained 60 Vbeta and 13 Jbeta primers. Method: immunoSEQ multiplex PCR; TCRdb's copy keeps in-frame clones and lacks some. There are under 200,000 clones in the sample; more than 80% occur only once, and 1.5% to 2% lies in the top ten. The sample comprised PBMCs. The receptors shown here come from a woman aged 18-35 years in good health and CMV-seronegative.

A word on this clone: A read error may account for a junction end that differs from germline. The CDR3 coding sequence is TGTTCCAGCAGCTTCTCTAGCGGGGGGCAAGAGACCCAGTACTTC. Amino acid sequence: CSSSFSSGGQETQYF. This chain connects TRBV7-9 to TRBJ2-5; TRBD2 matches 11 bases. CDR3 length: 15 residues. Looked up from germline, CDR1 is SEHNR and CDR2 is FQNEAQ (reference sequence).

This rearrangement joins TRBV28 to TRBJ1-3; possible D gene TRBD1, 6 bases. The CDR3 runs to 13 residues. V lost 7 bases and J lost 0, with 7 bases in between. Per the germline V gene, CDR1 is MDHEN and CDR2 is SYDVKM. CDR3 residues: CASNRVSGNTIYF. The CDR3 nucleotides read TGTGCCAGCAACAGGGTCTCTGGAAACACCATATATTTT.

CDR3 coding DNA: TGTGCCAGCAGCTTGGGGGGGCTCAATGAGCAGTTCTTC. Its translation: CASSLGGLNEQFF. This chain uses TRBV5-5 with TRBJ2-1; D possibly corresponds to TRBD1 (6 bases). Germline CDR1 is SGHKS and CDR2 is YYEKEE (reference sequence). Trimming stripped 0 bases from V and 6 bases from J, with 7 bases between. The length of the CDR3 is 13 residues.

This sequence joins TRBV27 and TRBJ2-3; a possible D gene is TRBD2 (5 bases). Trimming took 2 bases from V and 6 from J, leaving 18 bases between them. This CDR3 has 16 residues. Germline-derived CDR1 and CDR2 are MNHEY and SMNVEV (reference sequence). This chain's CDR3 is CASSLQIGGSVDTQYF. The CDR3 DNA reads TGTGCCAGCAGTTTACAGATAGGTGGGAGTGTGGATACGCAGTATTTT.

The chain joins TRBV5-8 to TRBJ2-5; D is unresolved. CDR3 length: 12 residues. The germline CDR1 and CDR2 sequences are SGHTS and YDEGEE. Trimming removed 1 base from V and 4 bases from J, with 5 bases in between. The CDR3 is CASSLLAETQYF. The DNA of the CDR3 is TGTGCCAGCAGCTTGTTGGCAGAGACCCAGTACTTC.